The source of this TCR beta chain is a study of shared clonotypes between healthy human individuals. Clones were read by immunoSEQ multiplex PCR, and TCRdb kept only the in-frame ones, dropping some. Of more than 1,200,000 clones listed, approximately 98.5% are singletons. V was shortened by 1 base and J by 6 bases, with 12 bases between the two germline ends. This CDR3 has 14 residues. The germline V gene has CDR1 SGHRS and CDR2 YFSETQ. Sequencing was carried out using naive CD4+ T cells sorted from blood. Indicated subset: CD45RA+ positively selected. The rearrangement uses TRBV5-1 and TRBJ2-3; D might be TRBD2 (6 bases). This sequence originates from a young man in good health. The CDR3 protein is CASSLPAGPDTQYF. CDR3 nucleotide sequence: TGCGCCAGCAGCTTGCCAGCGGGTCCCGATACGCAGTATTTT.